This T cell receptor (beta chain) was observed in a study of T cell changes during pregnancy in multiple sclerosis. Libraries were prepared by immunoSEQ multiplex PCR; TCRdb keeps only in-frame clonotypes and omits some of them. This table holds roughly 40,000 clones, around 92% found once. The input for sequencing was CD4+ T cells from peripheral blood mononuclear cells, taken in the second trimester of pregnancy. This sequence was found in a female donor in good health, enrolled as a control in a pregnancy study.

CDR3 in amino acids: CSARSRGEQFF. The CDR3 DNA reads as TGCAGTGCTAGATCAAGGGGTGAGCAGTTCTTC. This chain connects TRBV20-1 to TRBJ2-1, with TRBD1 as a possible D gene (5 bases). In germline, CDR1 is DFQATT, CDR2 SNEGSKA (reference sequence). This CDR3 comprises 11 residues. V was shortened by 2 bases and J by 9 bases, with 8 bases between the two germline ends.